The clone carrying this T cell receptor beta chain was picked up one time. Its antigen is undetermined. This record belongs to a study of OX40 agonist ivuxolimab in advanced cancers. Looking at the study overall: The drug used for patients, ivuxolimab, was an agonistic anti-OX40 (CD134) antibody. Broader study findings: Among some nonresponders, normalized T-cell clonal expansion was also low.

The CDR3 is made up of 16 amino acids. Germline CDR1 reads SGHRS; CDR2 reads YFSETQ. Trimming cost V 7 bases and J 7 bases; bases outside gene matches: 14. Profiled with immunoSEQ multiplex PCR; TCRdb holds only in-frame clones, not every one. The sample lists over 70,000 clones, roughly 78% occurring once. The source is an adult with an advanced solid tumor such as melanoma, head and neck, liver or kidney cancer. The chain has TRBV5-1 and TRBJ2-1; 10 bases are shared with TRBD1. This sample comprised CD4+ or CD8+ T cells sorted from blood, obtained in a trial of the OX40 agonist ivuxolimab. CDR3 DNA sequence: TGCGCCAGCCGGCCCCGCCCGGGACAGGGGAGGAATGAGCAGTTCTTC. Amino acids: CASRPRPGQGRNEQFF.